This record looks at one T cell receptor (beta chain) sequence and its context. The sample belongs to a study of graft-versus-host responses after intestinal transplantation. Whole-study context: Transplants were multivisceral, liver-intestinal, or isolated intestinal.

Germline CDR1 reads LGHNA; CDR2 reads YNFKEQ. CDR3 length: 17 residues. V was pared by 1 base and J by 0 bases, with 3 bases of the junction left unmatched. Repertoires were generated with immunoSEQ multiplex PCR, while TCRdb's copy carries only in-frame clones and drops some. The data show over 20,000 clones, 35% to 50% seen once. Responders (around 200,000, CFSE-labeled) were co-plated with around 200,000 irradiated, violet-dye-labeled stimulators. A sort after the reaction isolated proliferating CFSE-low CD3+CD4+ and CD3+CD8+ responders. J is TRBJ1-6 and V is TRBV4-2; 7 positions agree with TRBD1. This receptor was taken from a human patient who received an intestinal transplant. The source material was alloreactive CD4+ T cells from a mixed lymphocyte reaction culture, sampled before intestinal transplant. The subset here: CFSE-low proliferating T cells sorted from roughly six-day pre-transplant mixed lymphocyte reaction (GvH or HvG direction). CDR3 residues: CASSQGAGGSYNSPLHF. The DNA for the CDR3 is TGTGCCAGCAGCCAAGGGGCAGGGGGCTCCTATAATTCACCCCTCCACTTT.